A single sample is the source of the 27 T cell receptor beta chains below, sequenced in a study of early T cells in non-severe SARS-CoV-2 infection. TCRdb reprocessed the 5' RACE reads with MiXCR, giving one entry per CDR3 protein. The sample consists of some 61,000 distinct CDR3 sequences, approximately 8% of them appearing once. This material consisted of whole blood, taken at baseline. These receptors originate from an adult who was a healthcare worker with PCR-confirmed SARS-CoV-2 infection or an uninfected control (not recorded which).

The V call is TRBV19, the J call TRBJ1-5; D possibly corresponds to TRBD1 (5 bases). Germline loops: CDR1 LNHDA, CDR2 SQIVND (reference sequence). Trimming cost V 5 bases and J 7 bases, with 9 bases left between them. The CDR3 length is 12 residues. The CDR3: CASSSGAQPQHF. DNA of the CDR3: TGTGCCAGTAGTTCCGGGGCCCAGCCCCAGCATTTT.

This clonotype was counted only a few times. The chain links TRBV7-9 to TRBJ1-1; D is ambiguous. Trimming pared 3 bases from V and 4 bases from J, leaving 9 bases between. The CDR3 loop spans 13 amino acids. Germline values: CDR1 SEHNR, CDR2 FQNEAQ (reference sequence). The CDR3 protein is CASSLEWSTEAFF. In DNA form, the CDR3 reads TGTGCCAGCAGCTTGGAGTGGAGCACTGAAGCTTTCTTT.

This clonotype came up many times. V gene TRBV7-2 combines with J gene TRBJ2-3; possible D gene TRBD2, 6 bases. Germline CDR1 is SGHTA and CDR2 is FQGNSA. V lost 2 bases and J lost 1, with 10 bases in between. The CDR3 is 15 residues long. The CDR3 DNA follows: TGTGCCAGCAGCTTATTCGGGGGAGGCACAGATACGCAGTATTTT. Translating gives CASSLFGGGTDTQYF.

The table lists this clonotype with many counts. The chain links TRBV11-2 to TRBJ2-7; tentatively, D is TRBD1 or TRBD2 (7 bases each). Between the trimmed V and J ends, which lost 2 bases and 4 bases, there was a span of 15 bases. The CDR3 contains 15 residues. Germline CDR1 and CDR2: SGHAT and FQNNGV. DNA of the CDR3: TGTGCCAGCAGCTTAATAGGCAGGGGGGGATACGAGCAGTACTTC. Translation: CASSLIGRGGYEQYF.

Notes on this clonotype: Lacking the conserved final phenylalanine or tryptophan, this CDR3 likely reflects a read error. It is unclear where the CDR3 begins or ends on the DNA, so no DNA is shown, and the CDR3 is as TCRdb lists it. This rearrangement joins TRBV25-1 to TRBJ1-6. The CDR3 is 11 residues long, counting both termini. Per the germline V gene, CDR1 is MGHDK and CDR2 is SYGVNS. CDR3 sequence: CVSSEYTLFWR.

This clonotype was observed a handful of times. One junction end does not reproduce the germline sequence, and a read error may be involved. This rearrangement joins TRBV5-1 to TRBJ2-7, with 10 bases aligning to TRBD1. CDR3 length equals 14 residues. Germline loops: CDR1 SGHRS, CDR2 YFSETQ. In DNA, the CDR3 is TGCGCCAGCAGCTCCTATACCGACAGGGGGCTCTTACACTTC. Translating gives CASSSYTDRGLLHF. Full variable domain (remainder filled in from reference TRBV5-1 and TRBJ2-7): KAGVTQTPRYLIKTRGQQVTLSCSPISGHRSVSWYQQTPGQGLQFLFEYFSETQRNKGNFPGRFSGRQFSNSRSEMNVSTLELGDSALYLCASSSYTDRGLLHFGPGTRLTVT.

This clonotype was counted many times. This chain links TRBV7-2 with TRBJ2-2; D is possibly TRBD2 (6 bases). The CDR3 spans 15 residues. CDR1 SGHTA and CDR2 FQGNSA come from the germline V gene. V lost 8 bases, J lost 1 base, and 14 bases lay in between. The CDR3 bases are TGTGCCAGCGCCCCTGGTAGCGGGAACACCGGGGAGCTGTTTTTT. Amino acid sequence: CASAPGSGNTGELFF.

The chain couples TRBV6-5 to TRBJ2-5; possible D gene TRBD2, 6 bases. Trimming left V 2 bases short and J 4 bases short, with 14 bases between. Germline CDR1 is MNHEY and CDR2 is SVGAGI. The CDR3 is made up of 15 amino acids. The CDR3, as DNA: TGTGCCAGCAGTTACGGAGGCGGGAAGGGAGAGACCCAGTACTTC. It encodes CASSYGGGKGETQYF.

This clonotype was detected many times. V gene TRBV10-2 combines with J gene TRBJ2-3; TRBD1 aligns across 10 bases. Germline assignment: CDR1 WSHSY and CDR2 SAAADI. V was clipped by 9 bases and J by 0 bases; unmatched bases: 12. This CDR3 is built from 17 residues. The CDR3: CARYGTGVTSSTDTQYF. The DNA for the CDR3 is TGCGCCAGATACGGGACAGGGGTCACATCTAGCACAGATACGCAGTATTTT.

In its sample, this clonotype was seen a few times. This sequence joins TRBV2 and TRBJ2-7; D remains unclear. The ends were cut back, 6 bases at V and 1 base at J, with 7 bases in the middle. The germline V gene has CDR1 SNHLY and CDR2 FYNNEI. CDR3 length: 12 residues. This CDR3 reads CASRAPSYEQYF. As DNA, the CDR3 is TGTGCCAGCAGAGCGCCGTCCTACGAGCAGTACTTC.

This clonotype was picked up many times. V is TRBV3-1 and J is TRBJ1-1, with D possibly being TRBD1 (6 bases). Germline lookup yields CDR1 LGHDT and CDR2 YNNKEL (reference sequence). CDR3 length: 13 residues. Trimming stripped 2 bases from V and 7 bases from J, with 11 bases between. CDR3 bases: TGTGCCAGCAGCCAAAGGGGGGTGAGTGAAGCTTTCTTT. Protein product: CASSQRGVSEAFF.

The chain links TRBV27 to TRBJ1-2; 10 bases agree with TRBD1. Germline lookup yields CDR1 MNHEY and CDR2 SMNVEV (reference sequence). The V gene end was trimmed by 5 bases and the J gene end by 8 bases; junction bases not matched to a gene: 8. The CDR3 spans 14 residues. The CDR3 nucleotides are TGTGCCAGCAGTCATGGACAGGGGGTAGGGGGCTACACCTTC. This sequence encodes CASSHGQGVGGYTF.

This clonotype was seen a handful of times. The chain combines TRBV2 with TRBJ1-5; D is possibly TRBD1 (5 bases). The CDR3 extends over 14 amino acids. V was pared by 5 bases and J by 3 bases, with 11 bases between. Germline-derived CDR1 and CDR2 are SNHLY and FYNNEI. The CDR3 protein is CASSNWGFNQPQHF. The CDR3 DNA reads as TGTGCCAGCAGTAATTGGGGCTTCAATCAGCCCCAGCATTTT.

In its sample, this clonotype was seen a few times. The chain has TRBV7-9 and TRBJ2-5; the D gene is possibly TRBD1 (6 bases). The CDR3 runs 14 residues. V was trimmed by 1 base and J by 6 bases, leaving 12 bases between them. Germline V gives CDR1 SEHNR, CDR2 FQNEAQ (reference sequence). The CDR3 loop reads CASSLVGQMQTQYF. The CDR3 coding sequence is TGTGCCAGCAGCTTAGTCGGACAGATGCAGACCCAGTACTTC.

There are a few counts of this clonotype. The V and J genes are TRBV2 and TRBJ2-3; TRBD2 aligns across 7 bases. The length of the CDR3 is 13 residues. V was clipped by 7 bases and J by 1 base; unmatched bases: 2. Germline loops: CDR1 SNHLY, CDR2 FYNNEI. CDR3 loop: CASTAGRTDTQYF. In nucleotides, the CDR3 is TGTGCCAGCACAGCGGGGCGCACAGATACGCAGTATTTT.

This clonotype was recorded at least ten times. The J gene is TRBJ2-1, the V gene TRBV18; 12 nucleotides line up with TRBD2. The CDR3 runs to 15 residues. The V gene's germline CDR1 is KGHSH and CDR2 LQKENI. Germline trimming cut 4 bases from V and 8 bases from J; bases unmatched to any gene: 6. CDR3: CASSLGLAGNDEQFF. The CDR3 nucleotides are TGTGCCAGCTCACTTGGACTAGCGGGAAACGATGAGCAGTTCTTC.

As DNA, the CDR3 is TGTGCCAGCAGCCGCGCAGTGAACTACGAGCAGTACTTC. This codes for CASSRAVNYEQYF. V and J are TRBV11-3 and TRBJ2-7, with D unclear. The germline V gene has CDR1 SGHNT and CDR2 YENEEA. The CDR3 spans 13 residues. Trimming removed 5 bases at V and 3 bases at J, with 11 bases between.

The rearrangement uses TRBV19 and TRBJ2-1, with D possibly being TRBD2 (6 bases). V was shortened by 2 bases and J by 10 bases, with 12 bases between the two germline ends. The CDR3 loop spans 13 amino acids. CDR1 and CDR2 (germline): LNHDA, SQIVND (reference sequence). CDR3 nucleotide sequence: TGTGCCAGTAGTATACGGGGGTTAGCGGAGCAGTTCTTC. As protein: CASSIRGLAEQFF.

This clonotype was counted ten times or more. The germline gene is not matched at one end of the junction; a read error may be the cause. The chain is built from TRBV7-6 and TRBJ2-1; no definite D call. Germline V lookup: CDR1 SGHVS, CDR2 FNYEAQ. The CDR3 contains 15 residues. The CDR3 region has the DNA TGTGCCAGCACCTTAAATCCCGGCCCCTACAATGAGCAGTTCTTC. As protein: CASTLNPGPYNEQFF.

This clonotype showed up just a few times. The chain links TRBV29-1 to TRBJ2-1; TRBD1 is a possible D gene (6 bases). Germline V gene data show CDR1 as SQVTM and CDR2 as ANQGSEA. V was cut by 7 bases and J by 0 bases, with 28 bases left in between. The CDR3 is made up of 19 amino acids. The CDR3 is CSAQGSRGVIQSSYNEQFF. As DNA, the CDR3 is TGCAGCGCCCAAGGGTCCAGGGGCGTTATTCAGAGCTCCTACAATGAGCAGTTCTTC.

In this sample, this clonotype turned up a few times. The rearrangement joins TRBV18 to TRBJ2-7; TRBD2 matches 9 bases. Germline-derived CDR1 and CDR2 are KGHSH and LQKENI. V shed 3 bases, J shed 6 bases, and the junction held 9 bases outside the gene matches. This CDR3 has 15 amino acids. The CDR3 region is CASSPSAGGGSEQYF. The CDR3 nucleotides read TGTGCCAGCTCACCCAGTGCGGGAGGGGGGAGCGAGCAGTACTTC.

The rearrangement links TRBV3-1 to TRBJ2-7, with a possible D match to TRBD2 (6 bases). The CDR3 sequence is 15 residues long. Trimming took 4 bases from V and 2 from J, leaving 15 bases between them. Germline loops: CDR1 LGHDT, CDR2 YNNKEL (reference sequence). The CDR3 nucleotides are TGTGCCAGCAGCCCCTCATGGAGGGTACCCTACGAGCAGTACTTC. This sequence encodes CASSPSWRVPYEQYF.

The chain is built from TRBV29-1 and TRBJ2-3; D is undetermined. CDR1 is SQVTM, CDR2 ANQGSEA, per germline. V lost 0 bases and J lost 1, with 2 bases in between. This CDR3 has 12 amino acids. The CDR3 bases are TGCAGCGTTGAAGACGGCACAGATACGCAGTATTTT. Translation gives CSVEDGTDTQYF.

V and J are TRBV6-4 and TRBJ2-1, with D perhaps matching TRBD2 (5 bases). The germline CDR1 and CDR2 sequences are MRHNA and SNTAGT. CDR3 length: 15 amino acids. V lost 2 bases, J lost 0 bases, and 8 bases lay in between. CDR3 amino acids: CASSDPSSSYNEQFF. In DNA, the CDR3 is TGTGCCAGCAGTGACCCTAGCAGCTCCTACAATGAGCAGTTCTTC.

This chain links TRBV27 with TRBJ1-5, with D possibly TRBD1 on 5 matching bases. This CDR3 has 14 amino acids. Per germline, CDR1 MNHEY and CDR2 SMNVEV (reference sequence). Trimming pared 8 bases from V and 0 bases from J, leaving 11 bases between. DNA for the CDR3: TGTGCCAGCGCCCGTGACAGTAGCAATCAGCCCCAGCATTTT. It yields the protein CASARDSSNQPQHF.

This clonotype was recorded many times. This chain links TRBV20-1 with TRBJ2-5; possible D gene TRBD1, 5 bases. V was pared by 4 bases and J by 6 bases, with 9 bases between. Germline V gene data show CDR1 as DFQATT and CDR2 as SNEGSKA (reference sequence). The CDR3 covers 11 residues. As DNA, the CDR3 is TGCAGTGCTATAGGGGTAAAGACCCAGTACTTC. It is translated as CSAIGVKTQYF.

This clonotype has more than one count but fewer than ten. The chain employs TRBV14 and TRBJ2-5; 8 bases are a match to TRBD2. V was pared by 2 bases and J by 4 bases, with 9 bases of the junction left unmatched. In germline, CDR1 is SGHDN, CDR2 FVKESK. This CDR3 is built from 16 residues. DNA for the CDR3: TGTGCCAGCAGCCAATGGGGACTAGTAGCGCCAGAGACCCAGTACTTC. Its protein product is CASSQWGLVAPETQYF.